The 28 T cell receptor beta chains below all came from one sample that was sequenced in a study of blood T cell repertoires in COVID-19. The protocol was immunoSEQ multiplex PCR, while the TCRdb copy is restricted to in-frame clones and leaves out a portion. Here the sample spans under 300,000 clones, over 80% being singletons. The sample consisted of peripheral blood. The receptors originated from a man in his 60s who had recovered from COVID-19.

The gene calls are TRBV20-1 and TRBJ2-4, with TRBD2 identical over 8 bases. The trim removed 3 bases at V and 8 bases at J, leaving 6 bases unmatched. Germline-derived CDR1 and CDR2 are DFQATT and SNEGSKA (reference sequence). The CDR3 is 13 residues long. CDR3 bases: TGCAGTGCTAGTCCCGGGGGGGCAGACATTCAGTACTTC. This encodes CSASPGGADIQYF.

The V gene is TRBV18, the J gene TRBJ2-3; 10 positions match TRBD2. The CDR3 is 15 amino acids. CDR1 KGHSH and CDR2 LQKENI come from the germline V gene. V gave up 6 bases and J gave up 2 bases; unmatched junction bases: 5. CDR3 DNA: TGTGCCAGCTCGCCAACTAGCGGGGACACAGATACGCAGTATTTT. This translates into CASSPTSGDTDTQYF.

V is TRBV5-6 and J is TRBJ2-5; D unresolved. CDR1 and CDR2 (germline): SGHDT, YYEEEE. The ends were cut back, 1 base at V and 1 base at J, with 8 bases in the middle. This CDR3 has 14 residues. DNA for the CDR3: TGTGCCAGCAGCTTGTGGGCCTCCCAAGAGACCCAGTACTTC. This encodes CASSLWASQETQYF.

The rearrangement links TRBV5-1 to TRBJ2-2; 8 bases match TRBD1. Germline trimming cut 4 bases from V and 2 bases from J; bases unmatched to any gene: 7. Germline CDR1 SGHRS, CDR2 YFSETQ. This CDR3 has 16 residues. CDR3 bases: TGCGCCAGCAGCATACGGACAGGGACTAACACCGGGGAGCTGTTTTTT. It is translated as CASSIRTGTNTGELFF.

The V gene is TRBV5-1, the J gene TRBJ2-1, with 13 bases identical to TRBD2. The trim removed 6 bases at V and 7 bases at J, leaving 10 bases unmatched. The germline V gene has CDR1 SGHRS and CDR2 YFSETQ. CDR3 length equals 16 residues. CDR3 coding DNA: TGCGCCAGCACCGAGGTACTAGCGGGGGGGCTAAATGAGCAGTTCTTC. Amino acid sequence: CASTEVLAGGLNEQFF.

In this sample, this clone turned up once. The rearrangement joins TRBV4-1 to TRBJ2-1, with D unclear. The V and J ends lost 3 bases and 5 bases respectively, with 11 bases between them. In germline, CDR1 is MGHRA, CDR2 YSYEKL. The CDR3 sequence is 14 residues long. The CDR3 DNA reads TGCGCCAGCAGCCACCAGGATCAAAACAATGAGCAGTTCTTC. Protein: CASSHQDQNNEQFF.

The chain combines TRBV2 with TRBJ2-7, with 8 bases that match TRBD1. This CDR3 comprises 15 residues. Per the germline V gene, CDR1 is SNHLY and CDR2 is FYNNEI. With V trimmed by 8 bases and J by 1 base, 10 bases remained unmatched. CDR3 loop: CASSFEGQVSYEQYF. In DNA form, the CDR3 reads TGTGCCAGCTCGTTTGAGGGACAGGTATCCTACGAGCAGTACTTC.

This rearrangement joins TRBV9 to TRBJ2-2; 12 positions match TRBD2. The V gene end was trimmed by 6 bases and the J gene end by 1 base; junction bases not matched to a gene: 4. The CDR3 extends over 16 amino acids. Per the germline V gene, CDR1 is SGDLS and CDR2 is YYNGEE. The CDR3 sequence: CASNPGLAGNTGELFF. Written as DNA, the CDR3 is TGTGCCAGCAACCCGGGACTAGCGGGGAACACCGGGGAGCTGTTTTTT. The whole variable domain, remainder taken from reference TRBV9 and TRBJ2-2, is DSGVTQTPKHLITATGQRVTLRCSPRSGDLSVYWYQQSLDQGLQFLIQYYNGEERAKGNILERFSAQQFPDLHSELNLSSLELGDSALYFCASNPGLAGNTGELFFGEGSRLTVL.

The chain recombines TRBV6-5 with TRBJ2-7; D gene uncertain. Germline CDR1 MNHEY, CDR2 SVGAGI. The CDR3 length is 13 residues. The ends were cut back, 7 bases at V and 2 bases at J, with 12 bases in the middle. The CDR3 coding sequence is TGTGCCAGCACAGGTACACGACCCTACGAGCAGTACTTC. It encodes CASTGTRPYEQYF.

This rearrangement joins TRBV10-2 to TRBJ2-5, with 7 positions matching TRBD2. J was trimmed by 5 bases and V by 5 bases; bases with no gene match: 8. This CDR3 spans 14 amino acids. Germline CDR1 WSHSY, CDR2 SAAADI. CDR3 sequence reads: CASSWGGATETQYF. The DNA of the CDR3 is TGCGCCAGCAGTTGGGGGGGAGCCACGGAGACCCAGTACTTC.

This sequence joins TRBV6-5 and TRBJ1-5; D not resolved. Trimming removed 5 bases at V and 2 bases at J, with 7 bases between. This CDR3 has 13 residues. Per germline, CDR1 MNHEY and CDR2 SVGAGI. CDR3 nucleotide sequence: TGTGCCAGCAGTCCCCAGGGCAATCAGCCCCAGCATTTT. Its translation is CASSPQGNQPQHF.

The genes are TRBV9 and TRBJ2-2; weak D call: TRBD2 (6 bases). Germline CDR1 reads SGDLS; CDR2 reads YYNGEE. The CDR3 contains 12 residues. Trimming left V 1 base short and J 8 bases short, with 6 bases between. DNA of the CDR3: TGTGCCAGCAGCGTAAGCGGGGGGGAGCTGTTTTTT. This encodes CASSVSGGELFF.

This clone was detected only a few times. Other DNA sequences in the sample encode the same CDR3. The chain recombines TRBV30 with TRBJ1-2; no firm D call. CDR1 is GTSNPN, CDR2 SVGIG, per germline (reference sequence). V was cut by 4 bases and J by 2 bases, with 11 bases left in between. The length of the CDR3 is 13 residues. The CDR3 sequence: CAWNSLRNYGYTF. Written as DNA, the CDR3 is TGTGCCTGGAATTCACTCAGGAACTATGGCTACACCTTC.

The gene calls are TRBV28 and TRBJ2-1; D possibly corresponds to TRBD1 (6 bases). Germline-derived CDR1 and CDR2 are MDHEN and SYDVKM. Trimming took off 6 bases at V and 9 bases at J, with 9 bases between the two ends. The CDR3 spans 11 residues. The CDR3 loop reads CASRQGLEQFF. The CDR3 coding sequence is TGTGCCAGCAGACAGGGCCTTGAGCAGTTCTTC.

The chain recombines TRBV5-5 with TRBJ2-7; D is perhaps TRBD1 (5 bases). The CDR3 is made up of 12 amino acids. The V end was cut by 4 bases, the J end by 5 bases, with 10 bases between. CDR1 is SGHKS and CDR2 is YYEKEE in the germline V gene (reference sequence). The CDR3 DNA reads TGTGCCAGCAGCCCAGGGATCCACGAGCAGTACTTC. It specifies CASSPGIHEQYF.

Comments on this clone: The sample has other DNA sequences that encode this CDR3 too. The genes are TRBV29-1 and TRBJ2-5; D is undetermined. This CDR3 has 11 residues. V lost 2 bases and J 5 bases, leaving 6 bases between the germline ends. CDR1 SQVTM and CDR2 ANQGSEA come from the germline V gene. Written as DNA, the CDR3 is TGCAGCGTTGAACTAGTGGAGACCCAGTACTTC. Translated: CSVELVETQYF. Based on the CDR3 plus reference TRBV29-1 and TRBJ2-5, the full variable domain is SAVISQKPSRDICQRGTSLTIQCQVDSQVTMMFWYRQQPGQSLTLIATANQGSEATYESGFVIDKFPISRPNLTFSTLTVSNMSPEDSSIYLCSVELVETQYFGPGTRLLVL.

The gene calls are TRBV10-3 and TRBJ2-3, with 7 bases lining up with TRBD2. Trimming took 7 bases from V and 2 from J; bases not matched to a gene: 6. CDR1 and CDR2 from the germline V gene are ENHRY and SYGVKD. This CDR3 comprises 14 residues. The CDR3 loop reads CAIKRTSSTDTQYF. The CDR3 nucleotides are TGTGCCATCAAGAGGACTAGTTCCACAGATACGCAGTATTTT.

CDR3 sequence reads: CASSDGRGNTIYF. Written as DNA, the CDR3 is TGTGCCAGCAGTGACGGCAGGGGAAACACCATATATTTT. J is TRBJ1-3 and V is TRBV6-1; no firm D call. The CDR3 extends over 13 amino acids. Germline values: CDR1 MNHNS, CDR2 SASEGT. V was shortened by 3 bases and J by 4 bases, with 7 bases between the two germline ends.

The chain carries TRBV6-6 and TRBJ2-6, with D perhaps matching TRBD2 (6 bases). Germline V gives CDR1 MNHNY, CDR2 SVGAGI (reference sequence). V was trimmed by 6 bases and J by 4 bases, leaving 16 bases between them. The CDR3 has 16 residues. Written as DNA, the CDR3 is TGTGCCAGCAGCAACACCAATGGGAGGGGGGCCAACGTCCTGACTTTC. This gives the protein CASSNTNGRGANVLTF.

The V call is TRBV12-2, the J call TRBJ2-7; the table's TRBD1 call for D was not verified on the DNA. TRBV12-2 is reported as a pseudogene. The CDR3 loop spans 14 amino acids. The CDR3 DNA reads as TGTGCAAGTCGCTTAGGGACACATGAGTACGAGCAGTACTTC. This translates into CASRLGTHEYEQYF.

The chain links TRBV30 to TRBJ1-2, with TRBD1 matching over 7 bases. This CDR3 comprises 13 residues. Per the germline V gene, CDR1 is GTSNPN and CDR2 is SVGIG (reference sequence). Germline trimming cut 3 bases from V and 10 bases from J; bases unmatched to any gene: 11. The CDR3 DNA reads TGTGCCTGGAGAGATGGACAGGCGGCGGTCTACACCTTC. Protein product: CAWRDGQAAVYTF.

This chain joins TRBV19 and TRBJ1-6; 9 bases fit TRBD1. Trimming took 7 bases from V and 7 from J; bases not matched to a gene: 8. In germline, CDR1 is LNHDA, CDR2 SQIVND (reference sequence). The CDR3 is 15 amino acids. CDR3 amino acids: CASTDRGGLNSPLHF. In DNA form, the CDR3 reads TGTGCCAGTACCGACAGGGGGGGCCTCAATTCACCCCTCCACTTT.

This clone was detected only once. The chain combines TRBV10-3 with TRBJ2-7, with D unresolved. V was shortened by 0 bases and J by 6 bases, with 9 bases between the two germline ends. The CDR3 runs to 13 residues. Germline V lookup: CDR1 ENHRY, CDR2 SYGVKD. The CDR3 region is CAISESPGFEQYF. DNA for the CDR3: TGTGCCATCAGTGAGTCGCCCGGGTTCGAGCAGTACTTC.

V and J are TRBV19 and TRBJ2-7; the match to TRBD2 covers 14 bases. The CDR3 has 15 residues. Trimming took 4 bases from V and 4 from J; bases not matched to a gene: 3. Germline values: CDR1 LNHDA, CDR2 SQIVND (reference sequence). CDR3 sequence: CASSTGTSGSYEQYF. CDR3 DNA sequence: TGTGCCAGTAGTACCGGGACTAGCGGGAGTTACGAGCAGTACTTC. Looking up the rest from reference TRBV19 and TRBJ2-7 gives the full variable domain: DGGITQSPKYLFRKEGQNVTLSCEQNLNHDAMYWYRQDPGQGLRLIYYSQIVNDFQKGDIAEGYSVSREKKESFPLTVTSAQKNPTAFYLCASSTGTSGSYEQYFGPGTRLTVT.

The V call is TRBV18, the J call TRBJ2-6; D is uncertain. This CDR3 spans 15 amino acids. Germline CDR1 is KGHSH and CDR2 is LQKENI. V was pared by 2 bases and J by 5 bases, with 10 bases between. CDR3 protein: CASSPSDSRANVLTF. In nucleotides, the CDR3 is TGTGCCAGCTCACCATCCGACTCGAGGGCCAACGTCCTGACTTTC. Full variable domain (outside the CDR3, taken from reference TRBV18 and TRBJ2-6): NAGVMQNPRHLVRRRGQEARLRCSPMKGHSHVYWYRQLPEEGLKFMVYLQKENIIDESGMPKERFSAEFPKEGPSILRIQQVVRGDSAAYFCASSPSDSRANVLTFGAGSRLTVL.

The table lists this clone with a count of one. The chain uses TRBV5-4 and TRBJ2-5; 11 bases agree with TRBD2. The trim removed 2 bases at V and 3 bases at J, leaving 3 bases unmatched. The CDR3 consists of 15 residues. The V gene's germline CDR1 is SGHNT and CDR2 YYREEE (reference sequence). CDR3 protein: CASSFPGLAEETQYF. The CDR3 bases are TGTGCCAGCAGCTTTCCGGGACTAGCGGAAGAGACCCAGTACTTC.

This clone was observed once. The genes are TRBV7-3 and TRBJ2-5, with 7 bases aligning to TRBD2. The V segment lost 5 bases and the J segment 4 bases; nucleotides outside the gene matches: 4. CDR1 SGHTA and CDR2 FQGTGA come from the germline V gene. The CDR3 extends over 13 amino acids. The CDR3: CASSLIAGETQYF. Here the CDR3 DNA reads TGTGCCAGCAGCCTAATAGCGGGAGAGACCCAGTACTTC.

The J gene is TRBJ1-1, the V gene TRBV10-3; no clear D gene. Between the trimmed V and J ends, which lost 2 bases and 7 bases, there was a span of 11 bases. Germline assignment: CDR1 ENHRY and CDR2 SYGVKD. The CDR3 is made up of 13 amino acids. CDR3 amino acids: CAISERVPSEAFF. In DNA, the CDR3 is TGTGCCATCAGTGAGCGGGTGCCAAGTGAAGCTTTCTTT.